This TCR beta chain was recorded in a study of OX40 agonist ivuxolimab in advanced cancers. Method: immunoSEQ multiplex PCR; TCRdb's copy keeps in-frame clones and lacks some. The profile covers 65,000 to 90,000 clones, with approximately 84% appearing a single time and roughly 2.5% taken by the ten largest. CDR1 and CDR2 (germline): SGDLS, YYNGEE. The CDR3 is 15 residues long. V shed 1 base and J 4 bases; nucleotides not matched to a gene: 5. The receptor comes from an adult with an advanced solid tumor such as melanoma, head and neck, liver or kidney cancer. Here the sequenced sample was CD4+ or CD8+ T cells sorted from blood, taken in a trial of the OX40 agonist ivuxolimab. The chain is built from TRBV9 and TRBJ2-1; 7 bases are a match to TRBD1. Written as DNA, the CDR3 is TGTGCCAGCAGCGTACTGGGACAGTTTTACAATGAGCAGTTCTTC. Protein product: CASSVLGQFYNEQFF.